The 21 T cell receptor beta chains reported below all come from one sample, sequenced in a study of T-cell memory formation after mild COVID-19. TCRdb fed the 5' RACE reads into MiXCR, producing one record per CDR3 protein. The table records fewer than 250,000 distinct CDR3 sequences, around 25% of them present only once. Sample: PBMCs or a T cell subset sorted from them (not recorded which). The origin of the receptors is an adult woman who had mild COVID-19 (a few samples of this study predate the infection). Cell type and time point are not known.

V gene TRBV20-1 combines with J gene TRBJ1-1; TRBD1 agrees at 12 bases. The CDR3 spans 15 residues. CDR1 is DFQATT, CDR2 SNEGSKA, per germline (reference sequence). V trimming: 0 bases; J trimming: 4 bases; junction bases outside the gene matches: 3. The CDR3, as DNA: TGCAGTGCTAGAGACCGGGACAGGGGGCCCACTGAAGCTTTCTTT. Translating it yields CSARDRDRGPTEAFF.

The gene calls are TRBV5-1 and TRBJ1-5; 7 bases agree with TRBD1. The CDR3 totals 15 residues. The germline V gene has CDR1 SGHRS and CDR2 YFSETQ. V lost 0 bases and J lost 7; bases outside the gene matches: 7. The CDR3 loop is CASSLAGQAHQPQHF. CDR3 nucleotides: TGCGCCAGCAGCTTGGCCGGACAGGCCCACCAGCCCCAGCATTTT.

This clonotype was recorded a few times. V gene TRBV20-1 combines with J gene TRBJ2-5; D remains ambiguous. V was pared by 5 bases and J by 3 bases, with 7 bases between. Germline loops: CDR1 DFQATT, CDR2 SNEGSKA (reference sequence). This CDR3 contains 11 residues. CDR3: CSAAEKETQYF. CDR3 coding DNA: TGCAGTGCTGCCGAGAAAGAGACCCAGTACTTC.

There are a few counts of this clonotype. The chain links TRBV6-6 to TRBJ2-5; 8 nucleotides match TRBD1. Germline CDR1 MNHNY, CDR2 SVGAGI (reference sequence). This CDR3 has 16 amino acids. V dropped 6 bases and J dropped 0; count of bases not matched to a gene: 9. For the CDR3, the DNA is TGTGCCAGCAGACTCACAGGGGGAGTACACCAAGAGACCCAGTACTTC. It encodes CASRLTGGVHQETQYF.

The chain recombines TRBV24-1 with TRBJ1-2; possibly TRBD1 for D (5 bases). The ends were cut back, 4 bases at V and 8 bases at J, with 10 bases in the middle. The CDR3 spans 12 residues. The germline V gene has CDR1 KGHDR and CDR2 SFDVKD. CDR3 DNA sequence: TGTGCCACCAGTGAGGGGCCCTCGGGCTACACCTTC. It yields the protein CATSEGPSGYTF.

This clonotype has just a few counts. This sequence joins TRBV7-2 and TRBJ2-7, with 13 positions matching TRBD2. This CDR3 region has 15 residues. Germline loops: CDR1 SGHTA, CDR2 FQGNSA. V was pared by 3 bases and J by 7 bases, with 6 bases of the junction left unmatched. This CDR3 reads CASSLTSGRPGEQYF. The CDR3 DNA reads as TGTGCCAGCAGCTTGACTAGCGGGAGGCCCGGGGAGCAGTACTTC.

This clonotype appeared a few times. The chain links TRBV6-5 to TRBJ2-6, with D unclear. Germline CDR1 is MNHEY and CDR2 is SVGAGI. This CDR3 is 18 amino acids long. With 7 bases removed from V and 0 bases from J, the gap between germline ends came to 19 bases. CDR3 nucleotide sequence: TGTGCCAGCACCAATGGACCAGGCGACTTCTCTGGGGCCAACGTCCTGACTTTC. Translating it yields CASTNGPGDFSGANVLTF.

The sample holds a few counts of this clonotype. CDR3 sequence: CSASAWAMDQPQHF. The CDR3 bases are TGCAGTGCTAGTGCGTGGGCCATGGATCAGCCCCAGCATTTT. The V gene is TRBV20-1, the J gene TRBJ1-5; D unclear. The ends were cut back, 3 bases at V and 5 bases at J, with 14 bases in the middle. Germline V lookup: CDR1 DFQATT, CDR2 SNEGSKA (reference sequence). The CDR3 spans 14 residues.

This clonotype was found many times. The rearrangement uses TRBV5-1 and TRBJ2-1; a possible D gene is TRBD1 (7 bases). CDR3 length: 15 residues. Germline values: CDR1 SGHRS, CDR2 YFSETQ. The V end was cut by 0 bases, the J end by 4 bases, with 11 bases between. The CDR3 sequence is CASSLVAGGYNEQFF. The CDR3 region has the DNA TGCGCCAGCAGCTTGGTGGCAGGGGGGTACAATGAGCAGTTCTTC.

V usage is TRBV5-1 and J usage is TRBJ2-2; no firm D call. The CDR3 runs to 14 residues. Germline V gene data show CDR1 as SGHRS and CDR2 as YFSETQ. V lost 5 bases and J lost 4, with 12 bases in between. This CDR3 is CASSSLVSTGELFF. In DNA, the CDR3 is TGCGCCAGCAGTTCCCTGGTTAGCACCGGGGAGCTGTTTTTT.

The chain employs TRBV30 and TRBJ2-1; 7 positions match TRBD2. Germline values: CDR1 GTSNPN, CDR2 SVGIG (reference sequence). V lost 5 bases to trimming and J lost 4 bases; unmatched junction nucleotides: 8. The CDR3 loop spans 14 amino acids. CDR3 amino acids: CAWRGLAEYNEQFF. CDR3 DNA sequence: TGTGCCTGGCGAGGGCTAGCGGAGTACAATGAGCAGTTCTTC.

The CDR3 is CASSFYHGTGDGYTF. CDR3 in DNA: TGTGCCAGCAGTTTTTACCACGGGACCGGTGATGGCTACACCTTC. The V and J genes are TRBV7-3 and TRBJ1-2; possibly TRBD1 for D (5 bases). CDR3 length equals 15 residues. V lost 6 bases to trimming and J lost 6 bases, with 20 bases between them. Per germline, CDR1 SGHTA and CDR2 FQGTGA.

This clonotype was counted only a few times. V usage is TRBV5-1 and J usage is TRBJ1-2; 9 bases line up with TRBD1. The CDR3 consists of 14 residues. In germline, CDR1 is SGHRS, CDR2 YFSETQ. V gave up 4 bases and J gave up 8 bases; unmatched junction bases: 9. CDR3 DNA sequence: TGCGCCAGCAGCGAGAGGACAGGGGCGAACGGCTACACCTTC. Amino acid sequence: CASSERTGANGYTF.

This chain connects TRBV29-1 to TRBJ2-1; D remains unclear. The CDR3 consists of 10 residues. Germline values: CDR1 SQVTM, CDR2 ANQGSEA. The CDR3 loop is CSHFDNEQFF. CDR3 DNA sequence: TGCAGTCACTTCGACAATGAGCAGTTCTTC.

In this sample, this clonotype turned up a few times. This chain connects TRBV11-2 to TRBJ2-7; unclear D gene. Trimming removed 5 bases at V and 2 bases at J, with 10 bases between. Germline values: CDR1 SGHAT, CDR2 FQNNGV. This CDR3 region has 13 residues. The CDR3 DNA reads as TGTGCCAGCAGCACCTGGGGAACCTACGAGCAGTACTTC. This translates into CASSTWGTYEQYF. Based on the CDR3 plus reference TRBV11-2 and TRBJ2-7, the full variable domain is EAGVAQSPRYKIIEKRQSVAFWCNPISGHATLYWYQQILGQGPKLLIQFQNNGVVDDSQLPKDRFSAERLKGVDSTLKIQPAKLEDSAVYLCASSTWGTYEQYFGPGTRLTVT.

The chain is built from TRBV2 and TRBJ2-1; TRBD1 might be the D (5 bases). V was trimmed by 6 bases and J by 10 bases, leaving 19 bases between them. The CDR3 consists of 14 residues. Germline assignment: CDR1 SNHLY and CDR2 FYNNEI. Written as DNA, the CDR3 is TGTGCCAGCAGGACCCGGCAGGGTATACAGGAGCAGTTCTTC. Translating it yields CASRTRQGIQEQFF.

The DNA for the CDR3 is TGTGCCACCAGTGACCCGGGACGGCCCGATGGCTACACCTTC. Residues: CATSDPGRPDGYTF. The chain recombines TRBV24-1 with TRBJ1-2, with a possible D match to TRBD1 (5 bases). Germline CDR1 is KGHDR and CDR2 is SFDVKD. V shed 4 bases and J shed 6 bases, with 14 bases lying between them. The CDR3 extends over 14 amino acids.

This clonotype was recorded a few times. The J gene is TRBJ2-5, the V gene TRBV15; no clear D gene. Per the germline V gene, CDR1 is LNHNV and CDR2 is YYDKDF (reference sequence). The length of the CDR3 is 12 residues. V dropped 0 bases and J dropped 6 bases, with 5 bases sitting between them. For the CDR3, the DNA is TGTGCCACCAGCAGAGATCTAAAGACCCAGTACTTC. Amino acids: CATSRDLKTQYF.

This chain links TRBV12-3 or TRBV12-4 with TRBJ2-4, with 10 bases identical to TRBD1. This CDR3 contains 17 residues. The J segment lost 11 bases and the V segment lost 7 bases, leaving 20 bases of the junction unmatched. CDR3 sequence: CASTPTRDRGRGVLQYF. The CDR3 DNA sequence: TGTGCCAGCACCCCTACCCGGGACAGGGGACGGGGAGTCCTTCAGTACTTC.

The J gene is TRBJ2-7, the V gene TRBV15; D unclear. The CDR3 spans 15 residues. CDR1 and CDR2 from the germline V gene are LNHNV and YYDKDF (reference sequence). V dropped 0 bases and J dropped 3 bases, with 12 bases sitting between them. CDR3 nucleotides: TGTGCCACCAGCAGAGATCAAAACCTCCGCTACGAGCAGTACTTC. Amino acids: CATSRDQNLRYEQYF.

The chain links TRBV5-1 to TRBJ1-2, with TRBD1 identical over 8 bases. J was trimmed by 7 bases and V by 0 bases; bases with no gene match: 5. This CDR3 has 14 residues. The germline gives CDR1 SGHRS, CDR2 YFSETQ. In nucleotides, the CDR3 is TGCGCCAGCAGCTTGGAGCTGGACAGGGCTGGCTACACCTTC. This translates into CASSLELDRAGYTF.